This T cell receptor (beta chain) is from a study of cytomegalovirus exposure and HLA in healthy donors. Study background: Later analysis reported that the approximately 120 validation repertoires shared the platform of the roughly 710 first-cohort repertoires.

Separate from the approximately 670-subject first cohort, the roughly 120-subject validation cohort was the one that the donors belonged to. The CDR3 extends over 14 amino acids. V lost 2 bases to trimming and J lost 5 bases, with 15 bases between them. The V gene's germline CDR1 is GTSNPN and CDR2 SVGIG (reference sequence). Study observations and caveats: The study designated about 160 TCR beta chains cytomegalovirus-associated. Cytomegalovirus status was reportedly diagnosed by the classifier with high specificity and sensitivity.

The data were produced by immunoSEQ multiplex PCR, yet TCRdb's version contains in-frame clones alone and is incomplete. The table shows fewer than 300,000 clones, with 70% to 90% occurring only once. A single count supports this clone. The target antigen is unknown. This chain joins TRBV30 and TRBJ1-2; D perhaps matches TRBD1 (6 bases). The sequenced sample was PBMCs. The TCR was taken from a woman aged 18-29 years in good health and CMV-seronegative. The CDR3 nucleotides read TGTGCCTGGAGTCTCTCCGGGACATATTATGGCTACACCTTC. Translating it yields CAWSLSGTYYGYTF.